This T cell receptor beta chain was identified in a study of PD-L1 blockade in urothelial cancer. The assay was immunoSEQ multiplex PCR, and TCRdb's table has in-frame clones only and misses some. In the table there are tens of thousands of clones, more than 70% of which are singletons. Sample: PBMCs, taken around atezolizumab (anti-PD-L1) treatment. The source is a man aged 50-59 years with urothelial cancer.

The CDR3 loop reads CASSIGQYQYF. The CDR3 DNA sequence: TGTGCCAGTAGTATAGGACAGTACCAGTACTTC. The rearrangement joins TRBV19 to TRBJ2-5, with D tentatively TRBD1 (5 bases). The CDR3 is 11 amino acids. V lost 1 base to trimming and J lost 10 bases, with 7 bases between them. Germline V lookup: CDR1 LNHDA, CDR2 SQIVND (reference sequence).